Following are 20 T cell receptor beta chains from one sample sequenced in a study of immune evolution from preneoplasia to lung adenocarcinoma. The assay was immunoSEQ multiplex PCR, and TCRdb's table has in-frame clones only and misses some. The sample lists about 26,000 clones, roughly 74% occurring once. The specimen sequenced was FFPE invasive lung adenocarcinoma tissue. All receptors derive from a person in their sixties or seventies with invasive lung adenocarcinoma. Some clones in this sample may be carry-over from other donors' samples.

The rearrangement links TRBV28 to TRBJ1-5; D remains ambiguous. Per the germline V gene, CDR1 is MDHEN and CDR2 is SYDVKM. The germline V and J ends were trimmed by 8 bases and 4 bases, with 18 bases remaining between them. The CDR3 totals 15 residues. The CDR3 DNA sequence: TGTGCCAGCCACCCCTCGAATAGGCTTAATCAGCCCCAGCATTTT. Translated: CASHPSNRLNQPQHF.

This clone has a handful of counts. This sequence joins TRBV28 and TRBJ1-5; TRBD1 matches at 9 bases. With 6 bases clipped from V and 5 bases from J, the junction kept 5 bases outside the gene matches. Germline values: CDR1 MDHEN, CDR2 SYDVKM. The CDR3 covers 14 residues. The DNA of the CDR3 is TGTGCCAGCAGGACGACAGGGGGTTATCAGCCCCAGCATTTT. Its protein product is CASRTTGGYQPQHF.

V and J are TRBV7-2 and TRBJ2-3; D possibly corresponds to TRBD2 (6 bases). The CDR3 length is 15 residues. The germline gives CDR1 SGHTA, CDR2 FQGNSA. Trimming cost V 5 bases and J 4 bases, with 16 bases left between them. This CDR3 is CASSGHRPGADTQYF. CDR3 bases: TGTGCCAGCAGCGGGCATCGGCCGGGGGCAGATACGCAGTATTTT.

This rearrangement joins TRBV2 to TRBJ2-3; D ambiguous. The CDR3 extends over 15 amino acids. Trimming removed 5 bases from V and 0 bases from J, with 12 bases in between. The germline CDR1 and CDR2 sequences are SNHLY and FYNNEI. The CDR3 sequence is CASSSTHPSTDTQYF. As DNA, the CDR3 is TGTGCCAGCAGTTCGACGCACCCTAGCACAGATACGCAGTATTTT.

In its sample, this clone was seen a few times. The CDR3 reads CASSLEGAITDTQYF. The DNA of the CDR3 is TGTGCCAGCAGCTTAGAAGGGGCGATCACAGATACGCAGTATTTT. This chain links TRBV11-2 with TRBJ2-3, with D possibly TRBD1 on 5 matching bases. Germline loops: CDR1 SGHAT, CDR2 FQNNGV. This CDR3 has 15 residues. V lost 0 bases and J lost 2, with 9 bases in between.

The rearrangement links TRBV5-1 to TRBJ1-2, with 7 bases matching TRBD1. V trimming: 3 bases; J trimming: 5 bases; junction bases outside the gene matches: 10. The germline V gene has CDR1 SGHRS and CDR2 YFSETQ. The CDR3 is 15 residues long. The chain's CDR3 is CASSSGGTVAYGYTF. The CDR3 DNA reads as TGCGCCAGCAGCTCGGGGGGGACAGTGGCATATGGCTACACCTTC. The entire variable domain, with the rest obtained from reference TRBV5-1 and TRBJ1-2, is as follows: KAGVTQTPRYLIKTRGQQVTLSCSPISGHRSVSWYQQTPGQGLQFLFEYFSETQRNKGNFPGRFSGRQFSNSRSEMNVSTLELGDSALYLCASSSGGTVAYGYTFGSGTRLTVV.

Note on this clone: A much larger clone differs from this one at a single base, so this may be a read error. The same CDR3 arises from other DNA sequences in this sample as well. The CDR3 sequence: CASSSSSGTSTDTQYF. The CDR3 nucleotides are TGTGCCAGCAGTTCATCTAGCGGGACAAGCACAGATACGCAGTATTTT. The chain uses TRBV28 and TRBJ2-3; 9 bases are a match to TRBD2. The V gene's germline CDR1 is MDHEN and CDR2 SYDVKM. The CDR3 covers 16 residues. With V trimmed by 4 bases and J by 0 bases, 5 bases remained unmatched.

This rearrangement joins TRBV4-2 to TRBJ2-1, with no clear D. Trimming took 0 bases from V and 7 from J, leaving 13 bases between them. The CDR3 extends over 15 amino acids. From germline, CDR1 is LGHNA and CDR2 YNFKEQ. As DNA, the CDR3 is TGTGCCAGCAGCCAAGATCAGACTTTTGGTAATGAGCAGTTCTTC. This codes for CASSQDQTFGNEQFF.

The chain combines TRBV6-5 with TRBJ2-7, with D uncertain. CDR1 is MNHEY and CDR2 is SVGAGI in the germline V gene. The CDR3 length is 16 residues. Between the trimmed V and J ends, which lost 0 bases and 0 bases, there was a span of 12 bases. CDR3 in amino acids: CASSYSTAGLSYEQYF. The CDR3 DNA reads as TGTGCCAGCAGTTACTCGACGGCAGGTCTCTCCTACGAGCAGTACTTC.

By share, this clone counts as large. The V gene is TRBV11-1, the J gene TRBJ2-7; perhaps TRBD1 as D (5 bases). The CDR3 spans 15 residues. Trimming removed 6 bases at V and 2 bases at J, with 17 bases between. CDR1 and CDR2 from the germline V gene are SGHAT and FQDESV (reference sequence). The CDR3 DNA reads as TGTGCCAGCAGATTAACACCCGACAGTCCCTACGAGCAGTACTTC. It is translated as CASRLTPDSPYEQYF.

V gene TRBV5-1 combines with J gene TRBJ2-1; the match to TRBD2 covers 11 bases. The CDR3 has 16 amino acids. With 2 bases clipped from V and 8 bases from J, the junction kept 9 bases outside the gene matches. CDR1 SGHRS and CDR2 YFSETQ come from the germline V gene. CDR3 nucleotide sequence: TGCGCCAGCAGCTTCTTACTAGCGGGAGCGTCTTATGAGCAGTTCTTC. This sequence encodes CASSFLLAGASYEQFF.

This clone was seen a few times. The chain has TRBV19 and TRBJ2-3; 8 bases match TRBD1. CDR3 length equals 15 residues. CDR1 is LNHDA, CDR2 SQIVND, per germline (reference sequence). V trimming: 5 bases; J trimming: 5 bases; junction bases outside the gene matches: 9. Here the CDR3 reads CASSRTRGQGDTQYF. The CDR3 bases are TGTGCCAGTAGTCGAACCAGGGGGCAAGGAGATACGCAGTATTTT.

CDR3 nucleotide sequence: TGTGCCAGCAGCCAAGGGACAGGGGTTGAGACCCAGTACTTC. It codes for CASSQGTGVETQYF. The rearrangement uses TRBV4-2 and TRBJ2-5; 9 positions match TRBD1. The CDR3 covers 14 residues. V was pared by 1 base and J by 5 bases, with 2 bases of the junction left unmatched. Germline CDR1 reads LGHNA; CDR2 reads YNFKEQ.

The CDR3 here is CASSLGGSREGYGYTF. The DNA for the CDR3 is TGTGCCAGCAGCTTAGGAGGGAGCCGGGAAGGCTATGGCTACACCTTC. The chain links TRBV11-3 to TRBJ1-2; D is ambiguous. The CDR3 is 16 amino acids. V was trimmed by 1 base and J by 4 bases, leaving 16 bases between them. Germline V gene lookup returns CDR1 SGHNT and CDR2 YENEEA.

The V and J genes are TRBV28 and TRBJ1-1; 7 nucleotides line up with TRBD1. This CDR3 region has 11 residues. The germline V gene encodes CDR1 MDHEN and CDR2 SYDVKM. The V segment lost 5 bases and the J segment 10 bases; nucleotides outside the gene matches: 4. CDR3 sequence: CASSKGALAFF. In nucleotides, the CDR3 is TGTGCCAGCAGTAAGGGGGCCTTAGCTTTCTTT.

The chain combines TRBV5-4 with TRBJ1-2; D is perhaps TRBD1 (6 bases). The CDR3 sequence is 15 residues long. V was shortened by 1 base and J by 4 bases, with 14 bases between the two germline ends. Germline values: CDR1 SGHNT, CDR2 YYREEE (reference sequence). Here the CDR3 reads CASSLRGGFGYGYTF. The CDR3 nucleotides are TGTGCCAGCAGCTTGAGGGGGGGATTTGGCTATGGCTACACCTTC.

This chain uses TRBV7-9 with TRBJ1-1; no clear D gene. The CDR3 is 15 amino acids. Germline CDR1 and CDR2: SEHNR and FQNEAQ (reference sequence). V shed 1 base and J shed 2 bases, with 11 bases lying between them. For the CDR3, the DNA is TGTGCCAGCAGCTTAGGCCCCGGGGTAAACACTGAAGCTTTCTTT. Its translation is CASSLGPGVNTEAFF.

The chain is built from TRBV11-2 and TRBJ2-2, with D hard to call. The CDR3 spans 13 residues. V lost 6 bases to trimming and J lost 2 bases, with 7 bases between them. Germline lookup yields CDR1 SGHAT and CDR2 FQNNGV. CDR3 residues: CASRGSNTGELFF. CDR3 DNA: TGTGCCAGCAGGGGCTCTAACACCGGGGAGCTGTTTTTT. Looking up the rest from reference TRBV11-2 and TRBJ2-2 gives the full variable domain: EAGVAQSPRYKIIEKRQSVAFWCNPISGHATLYWYQQILGQGPKLLIQFQNNGVVDDSQLPKDRFSAERLKGVDSTLKIQPAKLEDSAVYLCASRGSNTGELFFGEGSRLTVL.

The chain couples TRBV27 to TRBJ1-1; D is undetermined. Germline V CDR1 and CDR2: MNHEY, SMNVEV (reference sequence). The CDR3 runs 12 residues. The V end was cut by 6 bases, the J end by 2 bases, with 7 bases between. The CDR3 nucleotides are TGTGCCAGCAGGGAAGGAAACACTGAAGCTTTCTTT. Protein product: CASREGNTEAFF.

This chain joins TRBV10-1 and TRBJ2-1; 10 bases line up with TRBD2. The V segment lost 3 bases and the J segment 7 bases; nucleotides outside the gene matches: 9. The germline V gene encodes CDR1 WNHNN and CDR2 SYGVQD (reference sequence). The CDR3 sequence is 16 residues long. The CDR3 protein is CASSDLPSGSSNEQFF. CDR3 bases: TGCGCCAGCAGTGACCTCCCTAGCGGGAGTTCAAATGAGCAGTTCTTC.